The present T cell receptor beta chain was sequenced within a study of T cell repertoires in cytomegalovirus infection. Study-wide background: Through public TCR beta signatures, both CMV infection and matching HLA type were indicated.

Ten or more counts support this clonotype. Trimming took 0 bases from V and 9 from J, leaving 5 bases between them. The CDR3 contains 11 residues. CDR1 is MNHEY, CDR2 SVGAGI, per germline. MiXCR, run by TCRdb on the reads, gives a single entry per CDR3 protein. The sample carries around 740,000 distinct CDR3 sequences, 35% recorded once. The V call is TRBV6-5, the J call TRBJ2-5; no definite D call. This clonotype was obtained from a human donor in good health (CMV status not recorded). Some clones in this sample may be carry-over from other donors' samples. The sample consisted of PBMCs. The CDR3 DNA follows: TGTGCCAGCAGTTACTCTGGGTCCCAGTACTTC. Translating it yields CASSYSGSQYF.